Following are 9 T cell receptor beta chains from one sample sequenced in a study of metastatic and nonmetastatic thyroid tumors. All patients reached thyroid surgery having received no treatment beforehand. Using MiXCR, TCRdb reanalyzed the PCR reads. The repertoire holds 15,000 to 20,000 clones, roughly a fifth seen once, with 20% to 25% in the top ten. The sequencing sample was made of adjacent normal tissue. The receptors here all came from a female donor with papillary thyroid cancer or a benign thyroid nodule (not recorded which). Some clones in this sample may be carry-over from other donors' samples.

About this clone: The same CDR3 can be traced to other DNA sequences in this sample. This chain joins TRBV11-2 and TRBJ2-7, with D maybe TRBD2 (5 bases). V lost 1 base, J lost 1 base, and 20 bases lay in between. Germline values: CDR1 SGHAT, CDR2 FQNNGV. The CDR3 extends over 18 amino acids. CDR3: CASSLVFPSSGSSYEQYF. CDR3 sequence (DNA): TGTGCCAGCAGCTTAGTCTTCCCCAGCAGCGGTAGTTCCTACGAGCAGTACTTC.

The chain couples TRBV6-4 to TRBJ2-7, with 12 nucleotides matching TRBD2. V shed 0 bases, J shed 2 bases, and the junction held 8 bases outside the gene matches. This CDR3 is 18 amino acids long. CDR1 and CDR2 (germline): MRHNA, SNTAGT. CDR3 loop: CASSDSRCLAGGPYEQYF. The CDR3 DNA reads TGTGCCAGCAGTGACTCGAGATGTCTAGCGGGAGGGCCCTACGAGCAGTACTTC.

This clone has a count of ten or more. The chain carries TRBV6-4 and TRBJ1-6, with 8 bases matching TRBD1. The CDR3 is 15 amino acids. After removal of 5 bases from V and 5 bases from J, the junction contained 5 bases not matched to a gene. Germline CDR1 MRHNA, CDR2 SNTAGT. The CDR3 loop reads CASSPTGANNSPLHF. The CDR3 DNA reads TGTGCCAGCAGTCCGACAGGGGCCAATAATTCACCCCTCCACTTT.

V and J are TRBV6-5 and TRBJ2-7; D is possibly TRBD2 (6 bases). From germline, CDR1 is MNHEY and CDR2 SVGAGI. V lost 4 bases and J 7 bases, leaving 14 bases between the germline ends. CDR3 length: 13 amino acids. For the CDR3, the DNA is TGTGCCAGCAGTTGGGGACGGGAGTTGGAGCAGTACTTC. This gives the protein CASSWGRELEQYF.

This clone was seen a few times. The chain couples TRBV6-1 to TRBJ2-7; 7 bases line up with TRBD2. CDR3 length equals 15 residues. With V trimmed by 2 bases and J by 0 bases, 4 bases remained unmatched. The germline gives CDR1 MNHNS, CDR2 SASEGT. The DNA for the CDR3 is TGTGCCAGCAGTGAACAGGGCGGGGGCTCCTACGAGCAGTACTTC. Encoded protein: CASSEQGGGSYEQYF.

This clone was found a few times. The chain couples TRBV6-1 to TRBJ1-6; D may be TRBD1 (5 bases). V shed 0 bases and J shed 7 bases, with 7 bases lying between them. The CDR3 contains 14 residues. The germline CDR1 and CDR2 sequences are MNHNS and SASEGT. The CDR3 spells CASSEAGPNSPLHF. CDR3 coding DNA: TGTGCCAGCAGTGAAGCGGGACCCAATTCACCCCTCCACTTT.

The gene calls are TRBV7-3 and TRBJ2-1; no reliable D call. The CDR3 is 13 residues long. V lost 2 bases, J lost 4 bases, and 6 bases lay in between. Germline V gene lookup returns CDR1 SGHTA and CDR2 FQGTGA. The CDR3, as DNA: TGTGCCAGCAGCTTAGATAATTACAATGAGCAGTTCTTC. Translated, it gives CASSLDNYNEQFF.

V gene TRBV6-1 combines with J gene TRBJ1-1, with D possibly TRBD1 on 6 matching bases. CDR1 is MNHNS, CDR2 SASEGT, per germline. Trimming removed 6 bases from V and 3 bases from J, with 11 bases in between. This CDR3 region has 13 residues. The CDR3 DNA follows: TGTGCCAGCAGAGTTACAGGGTACACTGAAGCTTTCTTT. This encodes CASRVTGYTEAFF.

Many counts were recorded for this clone. The chain is built from TRBV5-1 and TRBJ2-3; 8 nucleotides line up with TRBD2. CDR3 length: 19 amino acids. Germline V gives CDR1 SGHRS, CDR2 YFSETQ. Trimming at V came to 6 bases and at J to 1 base, leaving 19 bases not matched to a gene. The CDR3 sequence: CASKPDPGFAGGGTDTQYF. CDR3 in DNA: TGCGCCAGCAAACCAGACCCGGGTTTTGCGGGAGGTGGCACAGATACGCAGTATTTT.